The clone carrying this TCR beta chain was recorded many times. The entry originates in a study of T cell repertoires in cytomegalovirus infection. TCRdb recomputed calls from the reads with MiXCR, one row per CDR3 protein. The sample has around 210,000 distinct CDR3 sequences, roughly 6.5% seen once. V was trimmed by 5 bases and J by 0 bases, leaving 13 bases between them. The CDR3 is made up of 15 amino acids. In germline, CDR1 is MNHEY, CDR2 SMNVEV (reference sequence). The TCR originated in a human donor in good health (CMV status not recorded). Some clones in this sample may be carry-over from other donors' samples. The gene calls are TRBV27 and TRBJ1-1; D is unresolved. Sequencing used PBMCs. CDR3 in amino acids: CASSPKRTMNTEAFF. The DNA of the CDR3 is TGTGCCAGCAGTCCAAAACGGACGATGAACACTGAAGCTTTCTTT.